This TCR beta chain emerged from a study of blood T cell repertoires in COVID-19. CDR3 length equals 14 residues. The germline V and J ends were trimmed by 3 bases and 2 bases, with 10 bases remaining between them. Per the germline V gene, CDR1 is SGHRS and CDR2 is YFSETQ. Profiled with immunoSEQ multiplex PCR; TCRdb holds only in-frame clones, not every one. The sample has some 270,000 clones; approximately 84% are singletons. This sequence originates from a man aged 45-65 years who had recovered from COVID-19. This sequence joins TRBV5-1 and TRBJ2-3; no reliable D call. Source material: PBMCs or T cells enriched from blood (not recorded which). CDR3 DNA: TGCGCCAGCAGCTGGGCCGCAGACACAGATACGCAGTATTTT. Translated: CASSWAADTDTQYF. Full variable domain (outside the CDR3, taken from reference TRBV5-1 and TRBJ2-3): KAGVTQTPRYLIKTRGQQVTLSCSPISGHRSVSWYQQTPGQGLQFLFEYFSETQRNKGNFPGRFSGRQFSNSRSEMNVSTLELGDSALYLCASSWAADTDTQYFGPGTRLTVL.